This T cell receptor (beta chain) comes out of a study of blood T cell repertoires in COVID-19 (dated by TCRdb to 2020 to 2021). General notes on the study: Samples from collaborators originated in the United States, Italy and Spain and spanned both the acute and convalescent phases of COVID-19. The material from the prospective study consisted of cDNA or gDNA derived from T cells, B-cell-depleted T cells, or PBMCs. Deeply sampled blood TCRbeta repertoires from subjects exposed to, actively infected with, or recovered from COVID-19 were included in the dataset. The repertoires were released in a freely available public database intended as a resource for research on the immune response to SARS-CoV-2. The samples were drawn from the first 160 participants of the ongoing ImmuneRACE study and from over 950 subjects provided by 6 global collaborators. A de-identified subject ID, COVID-19 status, age in years and sex were almost always included in the sample metadata. Where HLA class I and class II types were available, the types were taken from metadata supplied by the sample provider, not from assay-based typing.

Collaborating institutions collected whole blood in K2EDTA tubes following their own protocols. For TCRbeta analysis, collaborators shipped samples as frozen whole blood, isolated PBMCs, or DNA extracted from either of those sample types. TCRbeta CDR3 regions were amplified from genomic DNA by means of the immunoSEQ Assay, a bias-controlled multiplex PCR. The paper's processing steps were these. The number of nucleated cells in each sample was estimated from the amplification of reference gene primers within the assay. To quantify the absolute abundance of each unique TCRbeta CDR3 rearrangement, sequence reads were collapsed and filtered. For each sample, productive Simpson clonality was calculated as the square root of Simpson's diversity index across productive rearrangements. This immuneACCESS table, as held by TCRdb, lists in-frame sequences with V and J called but not all clones. Of the missing ones, under half trace to an unresolved V gene in checked studies; the others have no known cause. V, J and clone size reflect that table, while D and trimming were determined from the DNA. This sample is represented by approximately 80,000 clones; 88% of them were singletons. The ten largest clones represent about 9% of the sample.

As to this clone: The clone's antigen remains unknown. No per-base quality is available; no much larger clone lies one base away.

Results the study describes overall, beyond this receptor: How much clinical and demographic metadata was included differed by source and by participant, and the metadata was provided uncurated.

CDR1 and CDR2 (KGHSH, LQKENI) derive from the germline V gene. The CDR3 numbers 15 residues from cysteine through phenylalanine. The only DNA kept is the CDR3, 45 bases in frame from the first base. The trim is 6 bases for V and 6 bases for J, with a gap of 18 bases between the germline ends. The specimen sequenced was peripheral blood. This sequence uses TRBV18 and TRBJ1-3, and the D gene may be TRBD1, 5 bases matching. The origin of this receptor is a human donor in a cohort sampled during active COVID-19. The nucleotide sequence is given as TGTGCCAGCTCGCTCTCCCAGGGAAATGAAAACACCATATATTTT. Its translation is CASSLSQGNENTIYF. Supplemented by the reference TRBV18 and TRBJ1-3 proteins around the CDR3, the complete variable domain is NAGVMQNPRHLVRRRGQEARLRCSPMKGHSHVYWYRQLPEEGLKFMVYLQKENIIDESGMPKERFSAEFPKEGPSILRIQQVVRGDSAAYFCASSLSQGNENTIYFGEGSWLTVV.